This entry lists 6 T cell receptor beta chains sequenced from one sample in a study of T cells after posttransplantation cyclophosphamide. Measured with immunoSEQ multiplex PCR; TCRdb has only the in-frame clones, and not every one. This sample has over 35,000 clones, each found more than once. The specimen sequenced was PBMCs. These receptors all come from a man between 40 and 49 years old in good health, CMV-negative, and a related stem cell transplant donor.

This clone was seen at least ten times. This chain joins TRBV6-5 and TRBJ1-2, with 11 bases fitting TRBD1. This CDR3 region has 14 residues. J was trimmed by 5 bases and V by 5 bases; bases with no gene match: 4. Germline-derived CDR1 and CDR2 are MNHEY and SVGAGI. The CDR3 spells CASSTGDRGYGYTF. The CDR3 coding sequence is TGTGCCAGCAGTACCGGGGACAGGGGGTATGGCTACACCTTC.

This clone showed up many times. The chain joins TRBV12-5 to TRBJ2-5, with TRBD2 matching over 12 bases. From germline, CDR1 is LGHNT and CDR2 FRNRAP. The length of the CDR3 is 15 residues. V shed 5 bases, J shed 2 bases, and the junction held 3 bases outside the gene matches. The chain's CDR3 is CASGTSGRLQETQYF. The CDR3 DNA reads as TGTGCTAGTGGTACTAGCGGGAGGTTGCAAGAGACCCAGTACTTC.

This clone occurred many times. The chain recombines TRBV4-3 with TRBJ2-3; 12 bases are shared with TRBD2. The CDR3 spans 16 residues. Per germline, CDR1 LGHNA and CDR2 YSLEER. V lost 1 base to trimming and J lost 5 bases; unmatched junction nucleotides: 4. CDR3 protein: CASSQGTSGKGDTQYF. The CDR3, as DNA: TGCGCCAGCAGCCAAGGGACTAGCGGGAAGGGAGATACGCAGTATTTT.

This clone turned up a few times. The chain joins TRBV6-1 to TRBJ2-5; 10 bases are a match to TRBD1. The DNA end favors TRBJ2-7, so the J call may be wrong. This CDR3 spans 15 amino acids. The V gene's germline CDR1 is MNHNS and CDR2 SASEGT. CDR3 sequence: CASSVSGTGVVEQYF. The CDR3 nucleotides are TGTGCCAGCAGTGTCAGTGGGACAGGGGTAGTCGAGCAGTACTTC.

There are many counts of this clone. J is TRBJ2-1 and V is TRBV11-2; unclear D gene. V lost 8 bases to trimming and J lost 0 bases, with 11 bases between them. Germline V CDR1 and CDR2: SGHAT, FQNNGV. The CDR3 contains 14 residues. The CDR3 is CASQASSSYNEQFF. As DNA, the CDR3 is TGTGCCAGCCAAGCCTCTAGCTCCTACAATGAGCAGTTCTTC. The whole variable domain, filled in from reference TRBV11-2 and TRBJ2-1, reads EAGVAQSPRYKIIEKRQSVAFWCNPISGHATLYWYQQILGQGPKLLIQFQNNGVVDDSQLPKDRFSAERLKGVDSTLKIQPAKLEDSAVYLCASQASSSYNEQFFGPGTRLTVL.

This clone was seen many times. The rearrangement joins TRBV2 to TRBJ2-1; a weak D match, TRBD2 (6 bases). V lost 6 bases, J lost 7 bases, and 13 bases lay in between. Looked up from germline, CDR1 is SNHLY and CDR2 is FYNNEI. This CDR3 comprises 13 residues. Here the CDR3 reads CASSRDSRNEQFF. The DNA for the CDR3 is TGTGCCAGCAGCCGGGACTCTCGGAATGAGCAGTTCTTC. Full variable domain (outside the CDR3, taken from reference TRBV2 and TRBJ2-1): EPEVTQTPSHQVTQMGQEVILRCVPISNHLYFYWYRQILGQKVEFLVSFYNNEISEKSEIFDDQFSVERPDGSNFTLKIRSTKLEDSAMYFCASSRDSRNEQFFGPGTRLTVL.